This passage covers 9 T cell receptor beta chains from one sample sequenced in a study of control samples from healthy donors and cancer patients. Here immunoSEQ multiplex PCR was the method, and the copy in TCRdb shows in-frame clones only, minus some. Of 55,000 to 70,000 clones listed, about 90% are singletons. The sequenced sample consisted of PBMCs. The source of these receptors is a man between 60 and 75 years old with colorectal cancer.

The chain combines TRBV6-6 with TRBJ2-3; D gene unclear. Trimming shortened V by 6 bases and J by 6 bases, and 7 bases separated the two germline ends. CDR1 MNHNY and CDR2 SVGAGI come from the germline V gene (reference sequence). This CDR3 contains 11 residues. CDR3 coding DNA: TGTGCCAGCAGCCTTACGGATACGCAGTATTTT. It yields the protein CASSLTDTQYF.

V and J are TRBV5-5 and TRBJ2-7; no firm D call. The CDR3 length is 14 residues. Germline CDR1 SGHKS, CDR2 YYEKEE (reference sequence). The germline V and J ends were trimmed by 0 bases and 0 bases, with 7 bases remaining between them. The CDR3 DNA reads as TGTGCCAGCAGCTTGGGTCTCAGCTCCTACGAGCAGTACTTC. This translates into CASSLGLSSYEQYF.

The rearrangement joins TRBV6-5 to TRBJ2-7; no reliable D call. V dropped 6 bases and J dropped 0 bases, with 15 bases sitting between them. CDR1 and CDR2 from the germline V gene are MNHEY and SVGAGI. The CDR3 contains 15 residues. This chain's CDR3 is CASRPLQSSSYEQYF. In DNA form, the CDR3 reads TGTGCCAGCAGACCCTTACAGTCCAGCTCCTACGAGCAGTACTTC.

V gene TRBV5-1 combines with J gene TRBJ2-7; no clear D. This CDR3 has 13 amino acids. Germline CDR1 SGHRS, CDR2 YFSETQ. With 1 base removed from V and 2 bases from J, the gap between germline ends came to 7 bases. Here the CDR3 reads CASSLHGAYEQYF. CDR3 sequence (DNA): TGCGCCAGCAGCTTGCACGGAGCCTACGAGCAGTACTTC.

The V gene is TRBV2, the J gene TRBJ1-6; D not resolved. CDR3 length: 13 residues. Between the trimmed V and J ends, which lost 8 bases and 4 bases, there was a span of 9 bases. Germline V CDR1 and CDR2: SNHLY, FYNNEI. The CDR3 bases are TGTGCCAGCCAAGGGCCTTATAATTCACCCCTCCACTTT. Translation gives CASQGPYNSPLHF.

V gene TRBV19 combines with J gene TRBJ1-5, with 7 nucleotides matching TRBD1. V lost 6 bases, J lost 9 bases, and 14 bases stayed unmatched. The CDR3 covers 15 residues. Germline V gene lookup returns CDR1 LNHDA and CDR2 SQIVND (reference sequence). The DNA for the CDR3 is TGTGCCAGTAGAGGGACAGCGTCTAGCCCGGGGCCCCAGCATTTT. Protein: CASRGTASSPGPQHF.

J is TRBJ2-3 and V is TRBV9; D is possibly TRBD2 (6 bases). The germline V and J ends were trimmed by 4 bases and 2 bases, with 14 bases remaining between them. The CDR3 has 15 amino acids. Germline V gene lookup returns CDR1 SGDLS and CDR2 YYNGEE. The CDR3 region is CASSPPGLHTDTQYF. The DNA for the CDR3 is TGTGCCAGCAGCCCGCCGGGACTCCACACAGATACGCAGTATTTT. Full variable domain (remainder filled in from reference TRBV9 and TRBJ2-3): DSGVTQTPKHLITATGQRVTLRCSPRSGDLSVYWYQQSLDQGLQFLIQYYNGEERAKGNILERFSAQQFPDLHSELNLSSLELGDSALYFCASSPPGLHTDTQYFGPGTRLTVL.

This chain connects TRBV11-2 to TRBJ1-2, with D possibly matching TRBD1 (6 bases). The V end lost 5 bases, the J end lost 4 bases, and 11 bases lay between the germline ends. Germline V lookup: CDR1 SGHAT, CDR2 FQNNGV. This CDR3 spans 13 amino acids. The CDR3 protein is CASSPGQFYGYTF. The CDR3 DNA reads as TGTGCCAGCAGCCCCGGACAGTTCTATGGCTACACCTTC. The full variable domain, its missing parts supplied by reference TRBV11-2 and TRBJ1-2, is EAGVAQSPRYKIIEKRQSVAFWCNPISGHATLYWYQQILGQGPKLLIQFQNNGVVDDSQLPKDRFSAERLKGVDSTLKIQPAKLEDSAVYLCASSPGQFYGYTFGSGTRLTVV.

The CDR3 coding sequence is TGTGCCAGCACCCCTAGGCTCACCGGGGAGCTGTTTTTT. It codes for CASTPRLTGELFF. V and J are TRBV6-2 or TRBV6-3 and TRBJ2-2; unclear D gene. The CDR3 length is 13 residues. The V end was cut by 7 bases, the J end by 4 bases, with 10 bases between. CDR1 MNHEY and CDR2 SVGEGT come from the germline V gene.